The rows below give T cell receptor beta chains drawn from one sample of a study of siplizumab effects on memory and regulatory T cells. TCRdb's table, derived via immunoSEQ multiplex PCR, lists solely in-frame clones and lacks some. The sample has under 150,000 clones, roughly 94% seen once. The sequenced sample consisted of non-Treg CD4+ T cells sorted from blood. These receptors were taken from a human donor in good health. Both conserved end residues are part of each CDR3. The order of the fields is D gene, clone size, V gene, J gene, CDR3 protein, CDR3 DNA. The D gene is left open where the match is weak. Some rows have no size entry. The others give once, few or many, or a class for an expanded clone.

d_call: .
clone_size: .
v_call: TRBV18
j_call: TRBJ1-6
cdr3_aa: CASSPQGQHNSPLHF
cdr3_nt: TGTGCCAGCTCACCACAAGGGCAACATAATTCACCCCTCCACTTT

d_call: .
clone_size: .
v_call: TRBV6-1
j_call: TRBJ2-6
cdr3_aa: CASSEGGLGANVLTF
cdr3_nt: TGTGCCAGCAGTGAAGGGGGGCTTGGGGCCAACGTCCTGACTTTC

d_call: TRBD1
clone_size: .
v_call: TRBV7-9
j_call: TRBJ2-7
cdr3_aa: CASSPRTGGIYEQYF
cdr3_nt: TGTGCCAGCAGCCCGAGGACAGGGGGCATCTACGAGCAGTACTTC

d_call: TRBD1
clone_size: .
v_call: TRBV6-1
j_call: TRBJ1-4
cdr3_aa: CASSALGQFNEKLFF
cdr3_nt: TGTGCCAGCAGTGCCCTGGGACAGTTTAATGAAAAACTGTTTTTT

d_call: .
clone_size: .
v_call: TRBV6-6
j_call: TRBJ2-3
cdr3_aa: CASYGGTVDTQYF
cdr3_nt: TGTGCCTCCTATGGCGGGACAGTAGATACGCAGTATTTT

d_call: .
clone_size: few
v_call: TRBV14
j_call: TRBJ2-1
cdr3_aa: CASSQRNEQFF
cdr3_nt: TGTGCCAGCAGCCAGCGTAATGAGCAGTTCTTC

d_call: .
clone_size: .
v_call: TRBV4-1
j_call: TRBJ2-1
cdr3_aa: CASSRSQATYNEQFF
cdr3_nt: TGCGCCAGCAGCCGGAGCCAGGCCACCTACAATGAGCAGTTCTTC

d_call: TRBD1
clone_size: .
v_call: TRBV29-1
j_call: TRBJ2-5
cdr3_aa: CSVDGQGVETQYF
cdr3_nt: TGCAGCGTTGATGGGCAGGGGGTAGAGACCCAGTACTTC

d_call: .
clone_size: .
v_call: TRBV25-1
j_call: TRBJ1-1
cdr3_aa: CASRDSGAGTEAFF
cdr3_nt: TGTGCCAGCAGGGATTCAGGGGCAGGCACTGAGGCTTTCTTT

d_call: .
clone_size: .
v_call: TRBV19
j_call: TRBJ2-2
cdr3_aa: CASSIDPRNTGELFF
cdr3_nt: TGTGCCAGTAGTATCGACCCGAGGAACACCGGGGAGCTGTTTTTT

d_call: TRBD2
clone_size: .
v_call: TRBV5-1
j_call: TRBJ2-1
cdr3_aa: CASSLGPAGAPRAYNEQFF
cdr3_nt: TGCGCCAGCAGCTTGGGGCCAGCGGGGGCGCCCCGGGCGTACAATGAGCAGTTCTTC

d_call: .
clone_size: .
v_call: TRBV2
j_call: TRBJ2-1
cdr3_aa: CASSRTPKFPNNEQFF
cdr3_nt: TGTGCCAGCAGCAGAACCCCAAAATTCCCGAACAATGAGCAGTTCTTC

d_call: .
clone_size: .
v_call: TRBV5-1
j_call: TRBJ2-3
cdr3_aa: CASSLVPTDTQYF
cdr3_nt: TGCGCCAGCAGCTTGGTACCTACAGATACGCAGTATTTT

d_call: TRBD2
clone_size: .
v_call: TRBV7-3
j_call: TRBJ2-1
cdr3_aa: CASSFTSASYNEQFF
cdr3_nt: TGTGCCAGCAGCTTTACTAGCGCCTCCTACAATGAGCAGTTCTTC

d_call: TRBD1
clone_size: .
v_call: TRBV9
j_call: TRBJ2-2
cdr3_aa: CASSPNDRGLSTGELFF
cdr3_nt: TGTGCCAGCAGCCCGAACGACAGGGGGCTGAGCACCGGGGAGCTGTTTTTT

d_call: .
clone_size: .
v_call: TRBV7-9
j_call: TRBJ2-2
cdr3_aa: CASSTRTLNTGELFF
cdr3_nt: TGTGCCAGCAGCACTAGGACACTTAACACCGGGGAGCTGTTTTTT

d_call: .
clone_size: .
v_call: TRBV25-1
j_call: TRBJ2-7
cdr3_aa: CASSSTAYEQYF
cdr3_nt: TGTGCCAGCAGCAGCACAGCCTACGAGCAGTACTTC

d_call: .
clone_size: .
v_call: TRBV11-2
j_call: TRBJ1-3
cdr3_aa: CASSSALRNFGNTIYF
cdr3_nt: TGTGCCAGCAGTTCGGCGCTCCGGAACTTTGGAAACACCATATATTTT

d_call: .
clone_size: .
v_call: TRBV30
j_call: TRBJ1-3
cdr3_aa: CAWRELLSGNTIYF
cdr3_nt: TGTGCCTGGAGGGAACTCCTCTCTGGAAACACCATATATTTT

d_call: .
clone_size: .
v_call: TRBV7-8
j_call: TRBJ2-3
cdr3_aa: CASSSRSTLTDTQYF
cdr3_nt: TGTGCCAGCAGCTCCCGCTCAACCCTCACAGATACGCAGTATTTT

d_call: .
clone_size: .
v_call: TRBV2
j_call: TRBJ2-3
cdr3_aa: CATGRGLGGDTQYF
cdr3_nt: TGTGCCACCGGCCGGGGTTTGGGCGGAGATACGCAGTATTTT

d_call: .
clone_size: .
v_call: TRBV11-2
j_call: TRBJ2-3
cdr3_aa: CASSPQLTGSDTQYF
cdr3_nt: TGTGCCAGCAGCCCCCAACTGACAGGTTCGGATACGCAGTATTTT

d_call: TRBD2
clone_size: .
v_call: TRBV5-1
j_call: TRBJ2-5
cdr3_aa: CASSLWTSGGQETQYF
cdr3_nt: TGCGCCAGCAGCTTGTGGACTAGCGGGGGACAAGAGACCCAGTACTTC

d_call: TRBD1
clone_size: once
v_call: TRBV5-1
j_call: TRBJ2-3
cdr3_aa: CASSPGQSTDTQYF
cdr3_nt: TGCGCCAGCAGTCCGGGACAGAGCACAGATACGCAGTATTTT

d_call: .
clone_size: .
v_call: TRBV5-8
j_call: TRBJ2-2
cdr3_aa: CASSLRVYGELFF
cdr3_nt: TGTGCCAGCAGCCTCAGGGTGTACGGGGAGCTGTTTTTT

d_call: TRBD1
clone_size: .
v_call: TRBV5-4
j_call: TRBJ1-2
cdr3_aa: CASSPSDRAVGYTF
cdr3_nt: TGTGCCAGCAGCCCGTCGGACAGGGCAGTTGGCTACACCTTC

d_call: .
clone_size: .
v_call: TRBV2
j_call: TRBJ2-5
cdr3_aa: CASSEAPAPEETQYF
cdr3_nt: TGTGCCAGCAGTGAAGCCCCGGCCCCGGAGGAGACCCAGTACTTC

d_call: TRBD2
clone_size: .
v_call: TRBV7-6
j_call: TRBJ2-5
cdr3_aa: CASSPGLAQETQYF
cdr3_nt: TGTGCCAGCAGCCCGGGACTAGCGCAAGAGACCCAGTACTTC

d_call: .
clone_size: .
v_call: TRBV19
j_call: TRBJ1-2
cdr3_aa: CASRTDSLYGYTF
cdr3_nt: TGTGCCAGTAGGACAGACAGCCTCTATGGCTACACCTTC

d_call: TRBD1
clone_size: .
v_call: TRBV15
j_call: TRBJ2-7
cdr3_aa: CATSRDRQGAYEQYF
cdr3_nt: TGTGCCACCAGCAGAGATAGGCAGGGGGCTTACGAGCAGTACTTC

d_call: .
clone_size: few
v_call: TRBV7-9
j_call: TRBJ1-5
cdr3_aa: CASSWGDTSNQPQHF
cdr3_nt: TGTGCCAGCAGCTGGGGGGACACAAGCAATCAGCCCCAGCATTTT

d_call: TRBD2
clone_size: .
v_call: TRBV18
j_call: TRBJ2-7
cdr3_aa: CASSSYGGAAYEQYF
cdr3_nt: TGTGCCAGCTCATCCTACGGGGGGGCTGCGTACGAGCAGTACTTC

d_call: TRBD1
clone_size: .
v_call: TRBV7-9
j_call: TRBJ1-1
cdr3_aa: CASSTQGATEAFF
cdr3_nt: TGTGCCAGCAGCACCCAGGGGGCCACTGAAGCTTTCTTT

d_call: .
clone_size: .
v_call: TRBV5-4
j_call: TRBJ1-2
cdr3_aa: CASSLGTPNYGYTF
cdr3_nt: TGTGCCAGCAGCTTAGGGACACCCAACTATGGCTACACCTTC

d_call: .
clone_size: .
v_call: TRBV18
j_call: TRBJ1-2
cdr3_aa: CASSDTEYYGYTF
cdr3_nt: TGTGCCAGCTCCGATACAGAATACTATGGCTACACCTTC

d_call: TRBD1
clone_size: .
v_call: TRBV6-5
j_call: TRBJ1-1
cdr3_aa: CASSPTGGSSEAFF
cdr3_nt: TGTGCCAGCAGCCCGACAGGGGGCAGCTCTGAAGCTTTCTTT

d_call: TRBD2
clone_size: .
v_call: TRBV2
j_call: TRBJ2-5
cdr3_aa: CASTGGREWGETQYF
cdr3_nt: TGTGCCAGCACTGGAGGGAGGGAATGGGGAGAGACCCAGTACTTC

d_call: .
clone_size: .
v_call: TRBV6-1
j_call: TRBJ2-2
cdr3_aa: CASNLIGKAGELFF
cdr3_nt: TGTGCCAGCAACCTTATAGGAAAGGCCGGGGAGCTGTTTTTT

d_call: TRBD2
clone_size: once
v_call: TRBV7-3
j_call: TRBJ2-1
cdr3_aa: CASSLTFTSGYNEQFF
cdr3_nt: TGTGCCAGCAGCTTAACATTCACTAGCGGTTACAATGAGCAGTTCTTC

d_call: .
clone_size: .
v_call: TRBV6-5
j_call: TRBJ2-1
cdr3_aa: CASSYGVDNEQFF
cdr3_nt: TGTGCCAGCAGTTACGGGGTCGACAATGAGCAGTTCTTC

d_call: .
clone_size: .
v_call: TRBV19
j_call: TRBJ1-5
cdr3_aa: CASTPSPRQGNQPQHF
cdr3_nt: TGTGCCAGTACCCCCTCCCCGCGGCAGGGAAATCAGCCCCAGCATTTT

d_call: .
clone_size: .
v_call: TRBV11-3
j_call: TRBJ2-2
cdr3_aa: CASSTFGGTGELFF
cdr3_nt: TGTGCCAGCAGCACCTTTGGGGGCACCGGGGAGCTGTTTTTT

d_call: .
clone_size: .
v_call: TRBV15
j_call: TRBJ2-5
cdr3_aa: CATSRDLGMQTQYF
cdr3_nt: TGTGCCACCAGCAGAGATCTGGGGATGCAGACCCAGTACTTC

d_call: .
clone_size: .
v_call: TRBV6-5
j_call: TRBJ2-7
cdr3_aa: CASSLEDRYEQYF
cdr3_nt: TGTGCCAGCAGTCTCGAGGACCGTTACGAGCAGTACTTC

d_call: TRBD2
clone_size: .
v_call: TRBV29-1
j_call: TRBJ2-7
cdr3_aa: CSVYKGLAGYEQYF
cdr3_nt: TGCAGCGTCTATAAGGGACTAGCGGGTTACGAGCAGTACTTC

d_call: .
clone_size: .
v_call: TRBV6-1
j_call: TRBJ1-3
cdr3_aa: CASSDKAAGTGNTIYF
cdr3_nt: TGTGCCAGCAGTGATAAGGCGGCAGGGACTGGAAACACCATATATTTT

d_call: .
clone_size: .
v_call: TRBV27
j_call: TRBJ1-1
cdr3_aa: CASSYTEAFF
cdr3_nt: TGTGCCAGCAGTTACACTGAAGCTTTCTTT

d_call: .
clone_size: .
v_call: TRBV19
j_call: TRBJ2-4
cdr3_aa: CASSPTNGVLGLAKNIQYF
cdr3_nt: TGTGCCAGTAGTCCCACAAACGGGGTACTGGGACTAGCCAAAAACATTCAGTACTTC

d_call: .
clone_size: once
v_call: TRBV18
j_call: TRBJ2-5
cdr3_aa: CASSPPKAGQETQYF
cdr3_nt: TGTGCCAGCTCACCACCGAAAGCAGGCCAAGAGACCCAGTACTTC

d_call: .
clone_size: .
v_call: TRBV19
j_call: TRBJ2-2
cdr3_aa: CASNGPKRNTGELFF
cdr3_nt: TGTGCCAGTAACGGTCCTAAAAGGAACACCGGGGAGCTGTTTTTT

d_call: .
clone_size: once
v_call: TRBV29-1
j_call: TRBJ2-3
cdr3_aa: CSVRQFLRTDTQYF
cdr3_nt: TGCAGCGTCCGACAATTCCTCCGGACAGATACGCAGTATTTT

d_call: .
clone_size: few
v_call: TRBV30
j_call: TRBJ2-5
cdr3_aa: CASFIAGETQYF
cdr3_nt: TGTGCCTCCTTTATAGCTGGGGAGACCCAGTACTTC

d_call: .
clone_size: .
v_call: TRBV5-1
j_call: TRBJ2-2
cdr3_aa: CASSFSREAGELFF
cdr3_nt: TGCGCCAGCAGCTTTTCCAGGGAAGCCGGGGAGCTGTTTTTT

d_call: TRBD2
clone_size: .
v_call: TRBV9
j_call: TRBJ2-1
cdr3_aa: CASSPHLAGGHVMGFF
cdr3_nt: TGTGCCAGCAGCCCCCACCTGGCGGGAGGTCACGTAATGGGTTTCTTC

d_call: .
clone_size: .
v_call: TRBV15
j_call: TRBJ1-5
cdr3_aa: CATSREDGTYNQPQHF
cdr3_nt: TGTGCCACCAGCAGAGAAGACGGAACCTACAATCAGCCCCAGCATTTT

d_call: .
clone_size: .
v_call: TRBV21-1
j_call: TRBJ2-5
cdr3_aa: CASSKDRNRAQETQYF
cdr3_nt: TGTGCCAGCAGCAAGGACAGGAATAGGGCCCAGGAGACCCAGTACTTC

d_call: .
clone_size: .
v_call: TRBV18
j_call: TRBJ2-7
cdr3_aa: CASSPSGTPSYEQYF
cdr3_nt: TGTGCCAGCTCACCGTCCGGGACTCCCTCCTACGAGCAGTACTTC